This is a list of T cell receptor beta chains from one sample in a study of shared clonotypes between healthy human individuals. Method: immunoSEQ multiplex PCR; TCRdb's copy keeps in-frame clones and lacks some. Here the sample spans over a million clones, roughly 96% being singletons. The sample consisted of naive CD4+ T cells sorted from blood. Every receptor here comes from a man in his thirties or forties in good health. The CDR3 runs from the conserved cysteine through the conserved F or W. D genes are given only for firm matches. Only part of the rows carry a size: once, few, many, or a class if the clone is expanded.

d_call: NA
v_call: TRBV25-1
j_call: TRBJ2-5
clone_size: once
cdr3_aa: CASSDYVPETQYF
cdr3_nt: TGTGCCAGCAGTGATTACGTGCCAGAGACCCAGTACTTC

d_call: NA
v_call: TRBV11-2
j_call: TRBJ2-5
clone_size: NA
cdr3_aa: CASSLDQTQYF
cdr3_nt: TGTGCCAGCAGCTTAGATCAGACCCAGTACTTC

d_call: NA
v_call: TRBV7-8
j_call: TRBJ1-1
clone_size: NA
cdr3_aa: CASSYREMNTEAFF
cdr3_nt: TGTGCCAGCAGCTACAGAGAGATGAACACTGAAGCTTTCTTT

d_call: NA
v_call: TRBV18
j_call: TRBJ2-3
clone_size: NA
cdr3_aa: CASSPGGFGTDTQYF
cdr3_nt: TGTGCCAGCTCACCTGGAGGGTTTGGCACAGATACGCAGTATTTT

d_call: TRBD1
v_call: TRBV7-2
j_call: TRBJ2-3
clone_size: NA
cdr3_aa: CASSLQQGARDTQYF
cdr3_nt: TGTGCCAGCAGCTTACAACAGGGGGCCCGAGATACGCAGTATTTT

d_call: NA
v_call: TRBV29-1
j_call: TRBJ1-2
clone_size: NA
cdr3_aa: CSVRGNYGYTF
cdr3_nt: TGCAGCGTTAGGGGTAACTATGGCTACACCTTC

d_call: NA
v_call: TRBV7-9
j_call: TRBJ2-7
clone_size: NA
cdr3_aa: CASSLEWGPYEQYF
cdr3_nt: TGTGCCAGCAGCTTAGAGTGGGGGCCTTACGAGCAGTACTTC

d_call: NA
v_call: TRBV7-2
j_call: TRBJ2-4
clone_size: NA
cdr3_aa: CASSQLQDSIAKNIQYF
cdr3_nt: TGTGCCAGCAGCCAGCTGCAGGACAGTATAGCCAAAAACATTCAGTACTTC

d_call: NA
v_call: TRBV28
j_call: TRBJ1-5
clone_size: NA
cdr3_aa: CASSSYSNQPQHF
cdr3_nt: TGTGCCAGCAGTTCCTATAGCAATCAGCCCCAGCATTTT

d_call: NA
v_call: TRBV18
j_call: TRBJ2-7
clone_size: NA
cdr3_aa: CASSPERGTYEQYF
cdr3_nt: TGTGCCAGCTCACCAGAAAGGGGAACCTACGAGCAGTACTTC